The clone carrying this TCR beta chain was seen a handful of times. Its cognate antigen is unknown. The entry originates in a study of brain T cells in children with intractable seizures. TCRdb keeps only in-frame clones here, not all; method: immunoSEQ multiplex PCR. The table shows 88,000 or so clones, with about 93% occurring only once. Overall study findings and caveats: Clones missing pre-surgery may reflect undersampling of that blood sample.

At least one anti-epileptic drug was given before surgery. V gave up 7 bases and J gave up 9 bases; unmatched junction bases: 9. The CDR3 runs to 15 residues. Germline CDR1 is LNHDA and CDR2 is SQIVND (reference sequence). The source material was peripheral blood, sampled at surgery. The chain joins TRBV19 to TRBJ1-6, with 10 bases matching TRBD1. The origin of this receptor is a girl aged 2-15 years with Rasmussen encephalitis and intractable seizures. Here the CDR3 DNA reads TGTGCCAGTAATCTGTTAGGGACAGGGGTTTCACCCCTCCACTTT. The encoded protein is CASNLLGTGVSPLHF.